This TCR beta chain was sequenced during a study of CD8 T cells in Susac syndrome. V shed 0 bases and J 3 bases; nucleotides not matched to a gene: 8. CDR3 length: 18 amino acids. CDR1 and CDR2 from the germline V gene are SGHVS and FQNEAQ. Random hexamers primed reverse transcription of about 0.45 to 1 ug RNA. TCRdb itself ran the immunoSEQ multiplex PCR reads through MiXCR, one entry per CDR3 protein. The sample lists approximately 74,000 distinct CDR3 sequences; nearly 95% were seen once. The clonotype was recovered from a human donor with Susac syndrome. The rearrangement joins TRBV7-8 to TRBJ2-1, with TRBD2 matching 10 bases. Sequencing was done on a sample of CD8+ T cells from PBMCs. CDR3 DNA sequence: TGTGCCAGCAGCTTAGCATTGGCTAGCGGGAGATTCTACAATGAGCAGTTCTTC. It specifies CASSLALASGRFYNEQFF.